This TCR beta chain was recorded in a study of human thymus T cells. Germline loops: CDR1 SGHNT, CDR2 YYREEE (reference sequence). Trimming removed 4 bases from V and 2 bases from J; junction bases left unmatched: 6. The CDR3 runs 14 residues. Produced via immunoSEQ multiplex PCR; TCRdb's table is partial and in-frame only. The top ten clones hold approximately 0.13% of a sample with tens of thousands of clones, approximately 95% of them seen once. All available leukocytes, rather than a set cell count, yielded the blood DNA. Of note for this clone: The antigen is unknown.

General study results and limits: Repertoires from thymus and blood appeared to show biased V and J gene usage.

The chain has TRBV5-4 and TRBJ2-7; 7 bases match TRBD1. The sequenced material came from blood. The sequence was collected from a boy under two years old with a congenital heart defect but otherwise immunologically healthy. CDR3 residues: CASSPGTAPYEQYF. The CDR3, as DNA: TGTGCCAGCAGCCCCGGGACAGCTCCCTACGAGCAGTACTTC.